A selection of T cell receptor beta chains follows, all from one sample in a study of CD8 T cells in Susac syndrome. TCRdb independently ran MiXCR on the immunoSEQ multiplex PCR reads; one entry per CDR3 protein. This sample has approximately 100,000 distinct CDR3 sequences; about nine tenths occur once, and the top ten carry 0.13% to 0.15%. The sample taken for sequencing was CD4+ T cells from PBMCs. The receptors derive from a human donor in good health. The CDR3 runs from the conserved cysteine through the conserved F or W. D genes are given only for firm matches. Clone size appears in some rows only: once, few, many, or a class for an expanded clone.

CSASGLGQGTEAFF,TGCAGTGCTAGTGGATTGGGACAGGGAACTGAAGCTTTCTTT,-,TRBD1,TRBV20-1,TRBJ1-1
CASSKSQGSSDEQYF,TGTGCCAGTAGTAAATCACAGGGGAGTAGTGACGAGCAGTACTTC,-,TRBD1,TRBV19,TRBJ2-7
CASSLTGAGTDTQYF,TGTGCCAGCAGCTTAACGGGAGCGGGCACAGATACGCAGTATTTT,-,-,TRBV5-4,TRBJ2-3
CASRLRTGGASSGELFF,TGCGCCAGCAGACTGCGAACAGGGGGCGCGTCGTCCGGGGAGCTGTTTTTT,-,TRBD1,TRBV4-1,TRBJ2-2
CASSVGVDEQFF,TGTGCCAGCAGTGTGGGGGTTGATGAGCAGTTCTTC,-,-,TRBV2,TRBJ2-1
CASGFWSLGSSTDTQYF,TGTGCTAGTGGTTTCTGGTCTCTGGGCTCCAGCACAGATACGCAGTATTTT,-,-,TRBV12-5,TRBJ2-3
CAWSGGARSYNEQFF,TGTGCCTGGAGTGGGGGGGCGCGGTCCTACAATGAGCAGTTCTTC,-,-,TRBV30,TRBJ2-1
CSARDHPGYATDTQYF,TGCAGTGCTAGAGATCACCCAGGGTATGCCACAGATACGCAGTATTTT,-,-,TRBV20-1,TRBJ2-3
CASSGQGTREQFF,TGTGCCAGCAGCGGACAGGGAACTCGTGAGCAGTTCTTC,-,TRBD1,TRBV12-3/TRBV12-4,TRBJ2-1
CASSLPQGAAAFF,TGTGCCAGCAGCTTGCCACAGGGGGCTGCGGCTTTCTTT,-,TRBD1,TRBV5-6,TRBJ1-1
CASSLTSGNTGELFF,TGTGCCAGCAGCTTAACGTCTGGGAACACCGGGGAGCTGTTTTTT,-,-,TRBV7-3,TRBJ2-2
CASSYFLTSGGAETQYF,TGTGCCAGCAGTTACTTCCTTACTAGCGGGGGGGCTGAGACCCAGTACTTC,-,TRBD2,TRBV6-2/TRBV6-3,TRBJ2-5
CASSYIAGIDTQYF,TGTGCCAGCAGCTACATAGCGGGGATCGATACGCAGTATTTT,-,TRBD2,TRBV7-2,TRBJ2-3
CSARDRDRGFVDEQYF,TGCAGTGCTAGAGATAGGGACAGGGGATTTGTAGACGAGCAGTACTTC,once,TRBD1,TRBV20-1,TRBJ2-7
CASRNRGQASYNEQFF,TGTGCCAGTAGAAACCGGGGACAGGCCTCCTACAATGAGCAGTTCTTC,-,TRBD1,TRBV19,TRBJ2-1
CASSAPGGGNQPQHF,TGTGCCAGCAGTGCGCCCGGAGGGGGCAATCAGCCCCAGCATTTT,-,-,TRBV2,TRBJ1-5
CSADQHDRGDYGYTF,TGCAGTGCTGACCAACACGACAGGGGGGACTATGGCTACACCTTC,-,TRBD1,TRBV20-1,TRBJ1-2
CASSLFGVRTTDTQYF,TGTGCCAGCAGCCTATTTGGGGTCCGAACCACAGATACGCAGTATTTT,-,-,TRBV11-2,TRBJ2-3
CASRRGGVGEKLFF,TGTGCCAGCAGAAGAGGAGGGGTAGGTGAAAAACTGTTTTTT,-,-,TRBV28,TRBJ1-4
CASSAVRPNTGELFF,TGTGCCAGCAGTGCGGTAAGGCCGAACACCGGGGAGCTGTTTTTT,-,-,TRBV25-1,TRBJ2-2
CASSFRTSRQFF,TGTGCCAGCAGCTTTCGGACTAGCCGGCAGTTCTTC,-,TRBD2,TRBV5-4,TRBJ2-1
CASSPPTGLNYEQYF,TGTGCCAGCAGCCCACCGACAGGGTTGAACTACGAGCAGTACTTC,-,TRBD1,TRBV7-9,TRBJ2-7
CASSQDRTLNSPLHF,TGTGCCAGCAGCCAAGATCGGACCCTAAATTCACCCCTCCACTTT,-,-,TRBV3-1,TRBJ1-6
CASSQGGLATKGGNTIYF,TGTGCCAGCAGCCAAGGGGGTCTCGCGACAAAAGGGGGAAACACCATATATTTT,-,-,TRBV4-2,TRBJ1-3
CASSPWGAGEQETQYF,TGTGCCAGCAGCCCCTGGGGAGCGGGGGAGCAAGAGACCCAGTACTTC,once,TRBD2,TRBV3-1,TRBJ2-5
CASRAGAGGYSYNEQFF,TGTGCCAGCAGAGCGGGGGCGGGGGGCTACTCCTACAATGAGCAGTTCTTC,-,TRBD2,TRBV3-1,TRBJ2-1
CASRPLTSTDTQYF,TGTGCCAGTCGACCGCTCACTAGCACAGATACGCAGTATTTT,-,-,TRBV5-4,TRBJ2-3
CASSLVEDRRTDGYTF,TGTGCCAGCAGCTTAGTGGAGGACAGGAGGACGGATGGCTACACCTTC,-,TRBD1,TRBV7-9,TRBJ1-2
CASSSPRRGQGSGANVLTF,TGTGCCAGTAGTTCTCCAAGGAGGGGACAGGGTTCCGGGGCCAACGTCCTGACTTTC,once,TRBD1,TRBV19,TRBJ2-6
CASSGGSSYEQYF,TGTGCCAGCAGTGGAGGAAGCTCCTACGAGCAGTACTTC,-,-,TRBV2,TRBJ2-7
CASSFLGGQGYTF,TGCGCCAGCAGCTTTCTAGGGGGGCAGGGCTACACCTTC,-,-,TRBV5-1,TRBJ1-2
CASTGSQSNQPQHF,TGTGCCAGCACGGGCAGCCAGAGCAATCAGCCCCAGCATTTT,-,-,TRBV2,TRBJ1-5
CASSEVLGRVNTEAFF,TGTGCCAGCAGTGAAGTATTAGGCAGGGTGAACACTGAAGCTTTCTTT,-,-,TRBV2,TRBJ1-1
CASSVYNEQFF,TGTGCCAGCAGCGTCTATAATGAGCAGTTCTTC,-,-,TRBV12-3/TRBV12-4,TRBJ2-1
CASSPLLGGDTGELFF,TGTGCCAGCAGCCCCCTGCTTGGCGGGGACACCGGGGAGCTGTTTTTT,-,-,TRBV9,TRBJ2-2
CASSFHSYEQYF,TGTGCCAGCAGCTTTCACAGCTACGAGCAGTACTTC,once,-,TRBV7-2,TRBJ2-7
CASSLTGGNTGELFF,TGTGCCAGCAGCTTGACCGGGGGAAACACCGGGGAGCTGTTTTTT,-,-,TRBV7-6,TRBJ2-2
CASRPGQGSFAGELFF,TGTGCCAGCAGGCCGGGACAGGGGTCATTCGCCGGGGAGCTGTTTTTT,-,TRBD1,TRBV3-1,TRBJ2-2